The 16 T cell receptor beta chains presented below share a single source sample, sequenced in a study of blood T cell repertoires in COVID-19. Libraries were prepared by immunoSEQ multiplex PCR; TCRdb keeps only in-frame clonotypes and omits some of them. The sample shows approximately 260,000 clones, 75% to 90% of them seen only once. The sample comprised PBMCs or T cells enriched from blood (not recorded which). These receptors came from a woman in her forties with acute COVID-19.

This clone was observed a handful of times. The rearrangement links TRBV5-1 to TRBJ1-2; D not certain. Trimming left V 5 bases short and J 8 bases short, with 16 bases between. The CDR3 totals 13 residues. CDR1 is SGHRS and CDR2 is YFSETQ in the germline V gene. In DNA, the CDR3 is TGCGCCAGCAGACAGAGTCAGGCCGCGGGCTACACCTTC. Translating it yields CASRQSQAAGYTF.

The V call is TRBV19, the J call TRBJ2-1; D might be TRBD2 (5 bases). There are 17 residues in the CDR3. Germline V gene lookup returns CDR1 LNHDA and CDR2 SQIVND (reference sequence). Trimming took off 5 bases at V and 9 bases at J, with 26 bases between the two ends. CDR3 residues: CASSGELVSPYGGEQFF. The CDR3 nucleotides are TGTGCCAGTAGTGGGGAACTAGTTTCCCCGTACGGTGGTGAGCAGTTCTTC.

As for this clone: At one end, the junction sequence differs from germline, possibly due to a read error. The chain uses TRBV7-7 and TRBJ2-1, with TRBD2 matching over 9 bases. The CDR3 runs 17 residues. The V gene's germline CDR1 is SSHAT and CDR2 FNYEAQ (reference sequence). The chain's CDR3 is CASSLGLAKSSYNEQFF. CDR3 DNA sequence: TGTGCTAGCAGCTTAGGACTAGCGAAGAGCTCCTACAATGAGCAGTTCTTC.

This sequence joins TRBV2 and TRBJ1-3, with TRBD1 matching 9 bases. Looked up from germline, CDR1 is SNHLY and CDR2 is FYNNEI. CDR3 length: 15 amino acids. Unmatched junction bases numbered 11, after V lost 6 bases and J lost 8 bases. The CDR3 here is CASRERTGATDTIYF. CDR3 coding DNA: TGTGCCAGCAGGGAGCGGACAGGGGCTACGGACACCATATATTTT.

This clone has only a few counts. V and J are TRBV27 and TRBJ1-2, with D possibly being TRBD1 (6 bases). This CDR3 contains 17 residues. CDR1 is MNHEY and CDR2 is SMNVEV in the germline V gene (reference sequence). V was pared by 1 base and J by 0 bases, with 15 bases between. The CDR3 sequence is CASSLYGWGPTNYGYTF. CDR3 nucleotide sequence: TGTGCCAGCAGTTTATACGGGTGGGGGCCTACTAACTATGGCTACACCTTC.

This rearrangement joins TRBV9 to TRBJ2-3; a possible D gene is TRBD2 (5 bases). Germline values: CDR1 SGDLS, CDR2 YYNGEE. V was trimmed by 0 bases and J by 2 bases, leaving 10 bases between them. The CDR3 runs to 15 residues. The CDR3 reads CASSVGPGITDTQYF. In DNA form, the CDR3 reads TGTGCCAGCAGCGTAGGGCCGGGGATCACAGATACGCAGTATTTT.

The chain couples TRBV19 to TRBJ1-5, with unresolved D. The germline gives CDR1 LNHDA, CDR2 SQIVND (reference sequence). This CDR3 comprises 16 residues. V was clipped by 1 base and J by 1 base, with 11 bases between them. CDR3 in amino acids: CASSIVETSSNQPQHF. CDR3 DNA: TGTGCCAGTAGTATAGTTGAGACTTCGAGCAATCAGCCCCAGCATTTT.

This rearrangement joins TRBV6-1 to TRBJ2-1, with TRBD2 identical over 12 bases. The CDR3 runs to 18 residues. Trimming cost V 3 bases and J 10 bases; bases outside gene matches: 16. CDR1 and CDR2 from the germline V gene are MNHNS and SASEGT. The CDR3 loop reads CASSDQPSLAGGPGEQFF. CDR3 sequence (DNA): TGTGCCAGCAGTGATCAACCTTCTCTAGCGGGAGGGCCGGGGGAGCAGTTCTTC.

V usage is TRBV6-2 or TRBV6-3 and J usage is TRBJ2-7, with 8 bases matching TRBD1. Germline CDR1 is MNHEY and CDR2 is SVGEGT. The J segment lost 4 bases and the V segment lost 0 bases, leaving 2 bases of the junction unmatched. The CDR3 spans 14 residues. The CDR3 coding sequence is TGTGCCAGCAGTTACTCCGACAGGGGATACGAGCAGTACTTC. This sequence encodes CASSYSDRGYEQYF.

The chain combines TRBV6-5 with TRBJ1-3, with a possible D match to TRBD1 (5 bases). V shed 7 bases and J shed 9 bases, with 19 bases lying between them. The CDR3 has 14 amino acids. CDR1 is MNHEY and CDR2 is SVGAGI in the germline V gene. The DNA for the CDR3 is TGTGCCAGCATAAGAAGTGGGGGGTCGGGCACCATATATTTT. It specifies CASIRSGGSGTIYF.

This chain connects TRBV16 to TRBJ1-5; unclear D gene. The V end lost 4 bases, the J end lost 4 bases, and 14 bases lay between the germline ends. The CDR3 is made up of 15 amino acids. Germline loops: CDR1 KGHSY, CDR2 FQNENV. The CDR3 sequence: CASSPPGRGNQPQHF. In nucleotides, the CDR3 is TGTGCCAGCAGCCCCCCAGGCCGGGGAAATCAGCCCCAGCATTTT.

The V and J genes are TRBV7-3 and TRBJ1-2; 9 bases fit TRBD1. The V gene end was trimmed by 4 bases and the J gene end by 4 bases; junction bases not matched to a gene: 1. This CDR3 contains 13 residues. Germline assignment: CDR1 SGHTA and CDR2 FQGTGA. CDR3 protein: CASSWGQGYGYTF. The CDR3, as DNA: TGTGCCAGCAGCTGGGGACAGGGCTATGGCTACACCTTC. Complete variable domain (other parts from reference TRBV7-3 and TRBJ1-2): GAGVSQTPSNKVTEKGKYVELRCDPISGHTALYWYRQSLGQGPEFLIYFQGTGAADDSGLPNDRFFAVRPEGSVSTLKIQRTERGDSAVYLCASSWGQGYGYTFGSGTRLTVV.

This sequence joins TRBV25-1 and TRBJ1-4; 7 positions agree with TRBD1. The CDR3 has 14 residues. The germline V gene has CDR1 MGHDK and CDR2 SYGVNS. The V gene end was trimmed by 5 bases and the J gene end by 8 bases; junction bases not matched to a gene: 8. The CDR3 sequence is CASSRSGGSEKLFF. The DNA of the CDR3 is TGTGCCAGCAGTCGGTCAGGGGGAAGCGAAAAACTGTTTTTT.

The chain carries TRBV9 and TRBJ2-1; TRBD2 matches 8 bases. The CDR3 contains 15 residues. The germline gives CDR1 SGDLS, CDR2 YYNGEE. V was pared by 4 bases and J by 9 bases, with 12 bases of the junction left unmatched. The CDR3 DNA sequence: TGTGCCAGCAGCCCTACGGGGGTAGCGGGAAGTGAGCAGTTCTTC. It specifies CASSPTGVAGSEQFF.

This clone was detected once. The chain is built from TRBV9 and TRBJ2-3; 8 bases agree with TRBD2. Germline values: CDR1 SGDLS, CDR2 YYNGEE. The CDR3 contains 15 residues. J was trimmed by 2 bases and V by 3 bases; bases with no gene match: 5. The CDR3 DNA sequence: TGTGCCAGCAGCGCCGGACTAGCAATCACAGATACGCAGTATTTT. Translation: CASSAGLAITDTQYF.

The V gene is TRBV5-6, the J gene TRBJ2-2, with 10 bases aligning to TRBD1. Germline CDR1 and CDR2: SGHDT and YYEEEE. CDR3 length: 16 amino acids. Germline trimming cut 2 bases from V and 5 bases from J; bases unmatched to any gene: 6. The CDR3 is CASSFYGTGETGELFF. The CDR3 nucleotides read TGTGCCAGCAGCTTCTACGGGACAGGGGAGACCGGGGAGCTGTTTTTT.